This T cell receptor (beta chain) originates from a study of blood T cell repertoires in COVID-19. Across the whole study: The analysed material was cDNA or gDNA that came from T cells, B-cell-depleted T cells, or PBMCs.

The CDR3 totals 15 residues. The V gene's germline CDR1 is SGHKS and CDR2 YYEKEE (reference sequence). The V and J ends lost 0 bases and 1 base respectively, with 8 bases between them. Per the original data handling: Researchers report that nucleated cell counts were estimated from reference gene primer amplification. Produced via immunoSEQ multiplex PCR; TCRdb's table is partial and in-frame only. V, J and clone size reflect that table, while D and trimming were determined from the DNA. The sample carries under 300,000 clones, 88% recorded once. The source material was peripheral blood. The chain combines TRBV5-5 with TRBJ2-1; D not resolved. The sequence was collected from a woman between 40 and 55 years old who had recovered from COVID-19. CDR3 region: CASSLDGGSYNEQFF. CDR3 nucleotides: TGTGCCAGCAGCTTGGATGGCGGATCCTACAATGAGCAGTTCTTC.